These 13 T cell receptor beta chains share one sample of origin, sequenced in a study of T cells in Graves' hyperthyroidism and ophthalmopathy. RNA transcripts yielded amplified TCR beta CDR3 regions. First-round RT-PCR targeting the TCR CDR3 was performed with the HTBI primer set. TCRdb reprocessed the multiplex PCR reads with MiXCR, giving one entry per CDR3 protein. The data show under 400,000 distinct CDR3 sequences, roughly a fifth seen once. Sequenced input: blood. These receptors all stem from a woman aged 50 to 60 with Graves' hyperthyroidism.

V is TRBV19 and J is TRBJ1-5; TRBD1 matches 7 bases. J gave up 6 bases and V 1 base, and 6 bases lay outside the gene matches. This CDR3 region has 15 residues. CDR1 is LNHDA and CDR2 is SQIVND in the germline V gene (reference sequence). CDR3 sequence reads: CASSIGGQSSQPQHF. For the CDR3, the DNA is TGTGCCAGTAGTATAGGGGGACAGTCCAGTCAGCCCCAGCATTTT.

This clonotype was counted many times. The V call is TRBV11-2, the J call TRBJ2-3; 14 bases match TRBD2. Germline CDR1 and CDR2: SGHAT and FQNNGV. The CDR3 extends over 17 amino acids. Unmatched junction bases numbered 12, after V lost 7 bases and J lost 6 bases. The CDR3 spells CASIRTSGGRRSDTQYF. As DNA, the CDR3 is TGTGCCAGCATCCGGACTAGCGGGGGGCGTAGGTCCGATACGCAGTATTTT.

In its sample, this clonotype was seen many times. The chain is built from TRBV2 and TRBJ1-4; 7 bases line up with TRBD1. Trimming cost V 3 bases and J 1 base; bases outside gene matches: 5. The CDR3 has 16 residues. Per the germline V gene, CDR1 is SNHLY and CDR2 is FYNNEI. The CDR3: CASSETGKGTNEKLFF. Here the CDR3 DNA reads TGTGCCAGCAGTGAGACAGGGAAGGGAACTAATGAAAAACTGTTTTTT.

V and J are TRBV19 and TRBJ2-7, with 10 positions matching TRBD1. Germline values: CDR1 LNHDA, CDR2 SQIVND (reference sequence). CDR3 length equals 15 residues. The junction had 7 bases not matched to a gene; V was cut back by 7 bases and J by 1 base. CDR3 protein: CASTPGQGRSYEQYF. The CDR3 DNA follows: TGTGCCAGTACCCCGGGACAGGGGAGGTCCTACGAGCAGTACTTC.

The rearrangement uses TRBV11-3 and TRBJ2-1; TRBD1 is a possible D gene (5 bases). V lost 0 bases and J 9 bases, leaving 9 bases between the germline ends. This CDR3 is built from 13 residues. CDR1 is SGHNT and CDR2 is YENEEA in the germline V gene. Here the CDR3 reads CASSLDFTGEQFF. CDR3 coding DNA: TGTGCCAGCAGCTTAGATTTTACAGGTGAGCAGTTCTTC. Supplemented by reference TRBV11-3 and TRBJ2-1, the full variable domain reads EAGVVQSPRYKIIEKKQPVAFWCNPISGHNTLYWYLQNLGQGPELLIRYENEEAVDDSQLPKDRFSAERLKGVDSTLKIQPAELGDSAVYLCASSLDFTGEQFFGPGTRLTVL.

There are many counts of this clonotype. The chain uses TRBV6-1 and TRBJ2-7; 7 positions match TRBD2. CDR1 and CDR2 from the germline V gene are MNHNS and SASEGT. The CDR3 has 19 residues. J lost 4 bases, V lost 0 bases, and 18 bases had no gene match. The CDR3 spells CASSEARKGLTIRGYEQYF. DNA for the CDR3: TGTGCCAGCAGTGAAGCGCGTAAGGGACTAACCATAAGAGGTTACGAGCAGTACTTC.

The rearrangement links TRBV11-2 to TRBJ2-7; the D gene is possibly TRBD1 (5 bases). With 6 bases removed from V and 2 bases from J, the gap between germline ends came to 11 bases. Germline assignment: CDR1 SGHAT and CDR2 FQNNGV. The CDR3 extends over 13 amino acids. CDR3 residues: CASRSVGAYEQYF. CDR3 DNA: TGTGCCAGCAGATCCGTAGGGGCCTACGAGCAGTACTTC.

The chain joins TRBV2 to TRBJ2-3; D is ambiguous. Germline-derived CDR1 and CDR2 are SNHLY and FYNNEI. V lost 4 bases and J lost 2, with 10 bases in between. The CDR3 is 14 residues long. CDR3 sequence (DNA): TGTGCCAGCAGTGCTGCACTACCCACAGATACGCAGTATTTT. It encodes CASSAALPTDTQYF.

The chain is built from TRBV20-1 and TRBJ2-4; 16 bases fit TRBD2. Germline V gene data show CDR1 as DFQATT and CDR2 as SNEGSKA (reference sequence). This CDR3 is 19 amino acids long. The V and J ends lost 4 bases and 0 bases, in that order; junction bases with no gene match: 9. This chain's CDR3 is CSATPGLAGGELAKNIQYF. DNA for the CDR3: TGCAGTGCTACCCCGGGACTAGCGGGGGGGGAACTAGCCAAAAACATTCAGTACTTC.

There are many counts of this clonotype. The chain employs TRBV30 and TRBJ1-1, with a weak D call TRBD1 (6 bases). The CDR3 covers 14 residues. The germline gives CDR1 GTSNPN, CDR2 SVGIG (reference sequence). V lost 0 bases and J lost 0, with 8 bases in between. CDR3 coding DNA: TGTGCCTGGAGTGTACAGGGCATGAACACTGAAGCTTTCTTT. Translated, it gives CAWSVQGMNTEAFF.

The V and J genes are TRBV28 and TRBJ1-2, with 7 positions matching TRBD1. Unmatched junction bases numbered 14, after V lost 5 bases and J lost 5 bases. This CDR3 contains 16 residues. Germline CDR1 and CDR2: MDHEN and SYDVKM. The CDR3 here is CASSPRIGQVSYGYTF. The CDR3 DNA reads as TGTGCCAGCAGTCCTAGGATAGGACAGGTCTCATATGGCTACACCTTC.

The genes are TRBV7-8 and TRBJ2-1; tentatively, D is TRBD1 (5 bases). The CDR3 sequence is 16 residues long. The ends were cut back, 5 bases at V and 5 bases at J, with 19 bases in the middle. Per germline, CDR1 SGHVS and CDR2 FQNEAQ. Here the CDR3 reads CASSPLDSFSHNEQFF. The DNA of the CDR3 is TGTGCCAGCAGCCCCTTAGACAGCTTCAGTCACAATGAGCAGTTCTTC. Based on the CDR3 plus reference TRBV7-8 and TRBJ2-1, the full variable domain is GAGVSQSPRYKVAKRGQDVALRCDPISGHVSLFWYQQALGQGPEFLTYFQNEAQLDKSGLPSDRFFAERPEGSVSTLKIQRTQQEDSAVYLCASSPLDSFSHNEQFFGPGTRLTVL.

This clonotype was detected ten times or more. This chain joins TRBV9 and TRBJ1-2; D not certain. The CDR3 is 16 residues long. Trimming took 3 bases from V and 6 from J, leaving 21 bases between them. Germline V gene sequence: CDR1 SGDLS, CDR2 YYNGEE. CDR3 in DNA: TGTGCCAGCAGCGAGGCCCTTCCAGTAGCAATTGATGGCTACACCTTC. It codes for CASSEALPVAIDGYTF.